This T cell receptor (beta chain) is from a study of blood T cells in healthy people across ages. Across the whole study: About one barcoded beta molecule was captured per two T cells (by template switching).

The germline CDR1 and CDR2 sequences are SGHTA and FQGNSA. The ends were cut back, 5 bases at V and 8 bases at J, with 12 bases in the middle. The CDR3 covers 12 residues. Sample-barcoded 5' priming and a J-beta primer mix drove a second PCR of about 6 to 12 cycles. TCRdb used MiXCR to reprocess the 5' RACE reads, holding one entry per CDR3 protein. This sample carries around 1,800,000 distinct CDR3 sequences, around 42% of them seen once, and the ten largest clones take around 23%. The chain links TRBV7-2 to TRBJ1-2; no reliable D call. The sample taken for sequencing was blood. The source of this sequence is a human donor in good health. Here the CDR3 DNA reads TGTGCCAGCAGCCCCTATTCGTCAGGCTACACCTTC. It encodes CASSPYSSGYTF.